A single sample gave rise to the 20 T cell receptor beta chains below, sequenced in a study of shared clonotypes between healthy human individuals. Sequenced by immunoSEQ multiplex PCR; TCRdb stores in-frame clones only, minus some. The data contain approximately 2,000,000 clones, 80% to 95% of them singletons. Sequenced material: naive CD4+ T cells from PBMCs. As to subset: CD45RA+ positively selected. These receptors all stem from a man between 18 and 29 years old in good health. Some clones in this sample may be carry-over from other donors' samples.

DNA of the CDR3: TGTGCCAGCAGCTTTATCACAGGGCTCTTTCCAGATACGCAGTATTTT. Its protein is CASSFITGLFPDTQYF. The gene calls are TRBV7-6 and TRBJ2-3; maybe TRBD1 (6 bases). The CDR3 extends over 16 amino acids. The V gene's germline CDR1 is SGHVS and CDR2 FNYEAQ. V lost 3 bases to trimming and J lost 4 bases, with 17 bases between them.

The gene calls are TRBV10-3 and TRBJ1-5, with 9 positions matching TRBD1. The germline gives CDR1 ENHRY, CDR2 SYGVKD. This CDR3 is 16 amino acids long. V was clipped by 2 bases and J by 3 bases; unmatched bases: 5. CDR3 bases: TGTGCCATCAGTGAGCGGGGGACAGGGAACAATCAGCCCCAGCATTTT. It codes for CAISERGTGNNQPQHF.

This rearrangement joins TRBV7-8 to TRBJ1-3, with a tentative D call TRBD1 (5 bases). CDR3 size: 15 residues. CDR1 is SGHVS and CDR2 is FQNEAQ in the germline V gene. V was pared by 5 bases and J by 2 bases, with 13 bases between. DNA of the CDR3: TGTGCCAGCAGCCCGGACAACCACCCTGGAAACACCATATATTTT. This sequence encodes CASSPDNHPGNTIYF.

CDR3 sequence reads: CASRGYSGGTYNEQFF. The CDR3 coding sequence is TGTGCCAGCAGGGGATATAGCGGAGGGACCTACAATGAGCAGTTCTTC. The V call is TRBV28, the J call TRBJ2-1; D is perhaps TRBD2 (6 bases). V dropped 6 bases and J dropped 2 bases, with 17 bases sitting between them. The CDR3 runs to 16 residues. The germline gives CDR1 MDHEN, CDR2 SYDVKM.

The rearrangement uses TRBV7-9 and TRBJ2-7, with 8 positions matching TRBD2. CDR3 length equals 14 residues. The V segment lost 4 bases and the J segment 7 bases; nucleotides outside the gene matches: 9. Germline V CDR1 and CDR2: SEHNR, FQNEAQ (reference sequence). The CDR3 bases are TGTGCCAGCAGCTCAGCCGGGGTAGCGGGAGAGCAGTACTTC. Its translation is CASSSAGVAGEQYF.

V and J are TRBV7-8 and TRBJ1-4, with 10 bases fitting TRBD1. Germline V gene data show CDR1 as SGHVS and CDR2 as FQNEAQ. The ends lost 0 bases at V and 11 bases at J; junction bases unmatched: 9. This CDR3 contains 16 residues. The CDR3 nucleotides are TGTGCCAGCAGCTTAGCCTTAGGGACAGGGGTAGGCAAACTGTTTTTT. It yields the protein CASSLALGTGVGKLFF.

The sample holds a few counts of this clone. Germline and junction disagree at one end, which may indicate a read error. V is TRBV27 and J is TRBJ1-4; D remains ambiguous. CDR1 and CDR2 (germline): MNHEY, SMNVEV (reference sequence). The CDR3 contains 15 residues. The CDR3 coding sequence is TGTGCCAGCAGATTATCATGGGAAACTAATGAAAAACTGTTTTTT. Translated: CASRLSWETNEKLFF.

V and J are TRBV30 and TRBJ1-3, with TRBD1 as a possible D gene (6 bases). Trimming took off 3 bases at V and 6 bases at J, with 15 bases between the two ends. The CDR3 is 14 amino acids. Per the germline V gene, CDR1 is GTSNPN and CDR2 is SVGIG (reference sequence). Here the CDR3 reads CAWRLGQGTNTIYF. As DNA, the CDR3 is TGTGCCTGGAGGCTCGGTCAGGGGACAAACACCATATATTTT. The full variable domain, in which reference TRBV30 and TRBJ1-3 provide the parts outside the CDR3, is SQTIHQWPATLVQPVGSPLSLECTVEGTSNPNLYWYRQAAGRGLQLLFYSVGIGQISSEVPQNLSASRPQDRQFILSSKKLLLSDSGFYLCAWRLGQGTNTIYFGEGSWLTVV.

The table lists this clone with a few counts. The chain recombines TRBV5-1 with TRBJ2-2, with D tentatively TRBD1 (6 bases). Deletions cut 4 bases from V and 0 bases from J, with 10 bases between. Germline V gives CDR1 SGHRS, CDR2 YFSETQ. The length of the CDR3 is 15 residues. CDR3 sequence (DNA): TGCGCCAGCAGCGACGAGGGGGCGAACACCGGGGAGCTGTTTTTT. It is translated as CASSDEGANTGELFF. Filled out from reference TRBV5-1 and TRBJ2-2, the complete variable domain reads KAGVTQTPRYLIKTRGQQVTLSCSPISGHRSVSWYQQTPGQGLQFLFEYFSETQRNKGNFPGRFSGRQFSNSRSEMNVSTLELGDSALYLCASSDEGANTGELFFGEGSRLTVL.

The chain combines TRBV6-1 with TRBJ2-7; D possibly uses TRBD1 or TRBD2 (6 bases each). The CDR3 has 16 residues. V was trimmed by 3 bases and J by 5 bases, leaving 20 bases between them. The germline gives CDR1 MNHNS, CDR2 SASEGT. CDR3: CASSDRYRDSTHEQYF. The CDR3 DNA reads TGTGCCAGCAGTGACCGCTACAGGGACTCGACGCACGAGCAGTACTTC.

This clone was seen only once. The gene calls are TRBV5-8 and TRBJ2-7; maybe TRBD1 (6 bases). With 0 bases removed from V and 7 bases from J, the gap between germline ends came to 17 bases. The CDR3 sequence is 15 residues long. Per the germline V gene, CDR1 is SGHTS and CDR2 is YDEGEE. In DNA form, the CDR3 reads TGTGCCAGCAGCTTGGCGGGGACCGAGGACAGAGAGCAGTACTTC. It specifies CASSLAGTEDREQYF.

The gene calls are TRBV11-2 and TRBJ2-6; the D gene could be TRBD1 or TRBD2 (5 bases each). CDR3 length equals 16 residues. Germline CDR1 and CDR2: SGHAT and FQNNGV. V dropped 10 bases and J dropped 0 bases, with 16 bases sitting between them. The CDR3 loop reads CATAVGAPSGANVLTF. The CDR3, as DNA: TGTGCCACCGCGGTCGGGGCTCCCTCTGGGGCCAACGTCCTGACTTTC.

The CDR3 loop is CASRQSGGEKLFF. The CDR3 DNA follows: TGTGCCAGTAGACAGTCCGGGGGTGAAAAACTGTTTTTT. V is TRBV6-5 and J is TRBJ1-4; possibly TRBD1 for D (5 bases). There are 13 residues in the CDR3. Germline loops: CDR1 MNHEY, CDR2 SVGAGI. Trimming took off 9 bases at V and 7 bases at J, with 15 bases between the two ends.

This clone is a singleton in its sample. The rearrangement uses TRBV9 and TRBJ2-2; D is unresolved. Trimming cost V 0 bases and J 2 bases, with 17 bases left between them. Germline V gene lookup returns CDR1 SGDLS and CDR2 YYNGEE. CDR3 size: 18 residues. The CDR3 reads CASSVDGSWPGNTGELFF. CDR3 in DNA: TGTGCCAGCAGCGTAGACGGCAGTTGGCCCGGTAACACCGGGGAGCTGTTTTTT. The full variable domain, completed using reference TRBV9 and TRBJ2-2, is DSGVTQTPKHLITATGQRVTLRCSPRSGDLSVYWYQQSLDQGLQFLIQYYNGEERAKGNILERFSAQQFPDLHSELNLSSLELGDSALYFCASSVDGSWPGNTGELFFGEGSRLTVL.

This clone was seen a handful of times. CDR3 coding DNA: TGTGCCAGTTCCCAGGGGCCGTATGGCTACACCTTC. The encoded protein is CASSQGPYGYTF. The chain uses TRBV27 and TRBJ1-2; possibly TRBD1 for D (6 bases). Germline CDR1 MNHEY, CDR2 SMNVEV (reference sequence). V lost 9 bases and J 5 bases, leaving 13 bases between the germline ends. The CDR3 runs to 12 residues.

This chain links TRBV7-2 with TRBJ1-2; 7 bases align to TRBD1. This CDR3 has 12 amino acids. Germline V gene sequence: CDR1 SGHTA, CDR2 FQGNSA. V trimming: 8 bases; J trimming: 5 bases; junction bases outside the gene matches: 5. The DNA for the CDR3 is TGTGCCAGCCGAGCAGGGGGTTATGGCTACACCTTC. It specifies CASRAGGYGYTF.

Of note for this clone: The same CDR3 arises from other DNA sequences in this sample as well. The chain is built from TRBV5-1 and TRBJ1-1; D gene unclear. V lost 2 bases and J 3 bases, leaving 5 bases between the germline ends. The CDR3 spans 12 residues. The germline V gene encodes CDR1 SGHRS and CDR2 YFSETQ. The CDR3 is CASSFPDTEAFF. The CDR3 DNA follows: TGCGCCAGCAGCTTCCCGGACACTGAAGCTTTCTTT.

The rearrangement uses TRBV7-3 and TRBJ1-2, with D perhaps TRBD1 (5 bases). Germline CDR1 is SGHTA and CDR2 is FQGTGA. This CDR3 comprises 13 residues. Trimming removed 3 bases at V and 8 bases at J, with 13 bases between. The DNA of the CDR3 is TGTGCCAGCAGCTTGGGCCCTAGACAGGGCTACACCTTC. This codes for CASSLGPRQGYTF.

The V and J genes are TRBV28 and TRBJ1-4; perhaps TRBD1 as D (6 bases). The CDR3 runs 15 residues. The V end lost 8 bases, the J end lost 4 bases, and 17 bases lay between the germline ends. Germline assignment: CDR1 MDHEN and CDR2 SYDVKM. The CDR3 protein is CASGGASPLNEKLFF. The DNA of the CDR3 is TGTGCCAGCGGGGGGGCGAGTCCTCTTAATGAAAAACTGTTTTTT.

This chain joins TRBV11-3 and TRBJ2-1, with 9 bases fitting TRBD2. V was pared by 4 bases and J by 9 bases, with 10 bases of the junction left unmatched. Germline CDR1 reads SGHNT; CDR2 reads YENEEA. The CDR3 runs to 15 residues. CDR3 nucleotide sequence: TGTGCCAGCAGCTCAAGCGGGAGGATTTCGGGTGAGCAGTTCTTC. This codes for CASSSSGRISGEQFF.